These 14 T cell receptor beta chains came from one sample sequenced in a study of human T cells and chemical hapten exposure. Time point: patch test 3, about 24 weeks after DPC sensitization. Treatment here: therapeutic diphenylcyclopropenone sensitization with weekly scalp DPC. TCRdb processed the RACE reads anew with MiXCR; each CDR3 protein has one entry. The sample contains tens of thousands of distinct CDR3 sequences, 9.5% to 15% of which appear only once. The sequencing used whole blood, collected in connection with sensitization to the hapten diphenylcyclopropenone (DPC). Receptors were obtained from a man aged 30 to 39 with alopecia areata. Some clones in this sample may be carry-over from other donors' samples.

This clonotype was observed at least ten times. The chain combines TRBV5-1 with TRBJ2-7; 9 bases align to TRBD1. The V gene end was trimmed by 4 bases and the J gene end by 2 bases; junction bases not matched to a gene: 10. From germline, CDR1 is SGHRS and CDR2 YFSETQ. The CDR3 has 16 residues. This chain's CDR3 is CASSPPGTGIAYEQYF. Here the CDR3 DNA reads TGCGCCAGCAGCCCTCCCGGGACAGGGATAGCCTACGAGCAGTACTTC.

The V and J genes are TRBV29-1 and TRBJ1-3; D is undetermined. This CDR3 has 11 residues. The V end was cut by 7 bases, the J end by 0 bases, with 4 bases between. CDR1 is SQVTM and CDR2 is ANQGSEA in the germline V gene. CDR3: CSANSGNTIYF. DNA for the CDR3: TGCAGCGCTAACTCTGGAAACACCATATATTTT.

This clonotype was picked up many times. J is TRBJ1-2 and V is TRBV16; tentatively, D is TRBD1 (6 bases). Germline CDR1 KGHSY, CDR2 FQNENV. The germline V and J ends were trimmed by 4 bases and 6 bases, with 18 bases remaining between them. This CDR3 comprises 15 residues. The CDR3 loop is CASSPREGGSDGYTF. In nucleotides, the CDR3 is TGTGCCAGCAGCCCCCGCGAGGGGGGAAGCGATGGCTACACCTTC.

In its sample, this clonotype was seen a few times. The CDR3: CASSLGGPTGELFF. The CDR3 DNA reads TGTGCCAGCAGCTTAGGGGGCCCCACCGGGGAGCTGTTTTTT. The V gene is TRBV7-2, the J gene TRBJ2-2; D is perhaps TRBD1 (5 bases). The germline CDR1 and CDR2 sequences are SGHTA and FQGNSA. The CDR3 covers 14 residues. V was clipped by 1 base and J by 4 bases, with 7 bases between them.

The chain recombines TRBV20-1 with TRBJ2-3; no reliable D call. Trimming cost V 3 bases and J 0 bases, with 13 bases left between them. The CDR3 extends over 15 amino acids. The germline V gene encodes CDR1 DFQATT and CDR2 SNEGSKA (reference sequence). CDR3 sequence reads: CSASRRTSSTDTQYF. The CDR3 DNA reads TGCAGTGCTAGTAGGAGAACCTCTAGCACAGATACGCAGTATTTT.

Only a few counts were recorded for this clonotype. This chain uses TRBV19 with TRBJ2-5; D unclear. Trimming cost V 2 bases and J 3 bases, with 1 base left between them. The germline CDR1 and CDR2 sequences are LNHDA and SQIVND (reference sequence). This CDR3 contains 11 residues. CDR3 protein: CASSIKETQYF. The CDR3 coding sequence is TGTGCCAGTAGTATAAAAGAGACCCAGTACTTC.

In this sample, this clonotype turned up many times. This chain joins TRBV6-5 and TRBJ2-5; D is unresolved. The V and J ends lost 6 bases and 2 bases respectively, with 4 bases between them. This CDR3 is 11 amino acids long. CDR1 and CDR2 from the germline V gene are MNHEY and SVGAGI. As DNA, the CDR3 is TGTGCCAGCAGCTTACAAGAGACCCAGTACTTC. Its translation is CASSLQETQYF.

This clonotype is labeled medium-sized. The V and J genes are TRBV6-2 or TRBV6-3 and TRBJ2-4; D unresolved. Trimming shortened V by 6 bases and J by 6 bases, and 15 bases separated the two germline ends. CDR3 length equals 14 residues. CDR1 and CDR2 from the germline V gene are MNHEY and SVGEGT. The CDR3 DNA follows: TGTGCCAGCAGCCGAACACACGAACCAAACATTCAGTACTTC. Protein: CASSRTHEPNIQYF.

This clonotype came up many times. The genes are TRBV3-1 and TRBJ1-3; possible D gene TRBD1, 5 bases. V was cut by 11 bases and J by 4 bases, with 15 bases left in between. This CDR3 contains 13 residues. Germline CDR1 and CDR2: LGHDT and YNNKEL (reference sequence). This CDR3 reads CAHSRGTGNTIYF. DNA of the CDR3: TGTGCCCATTCAAGGGGAACCGGAAACACCATATATTTT.

The count of this clonotype is one. This sequence joins TRBV7-2 and TRBJ1-6; 7 bases are a match to TRBD1. Looked up from germline, CDR1 is SGHTA and CDR2 is FQGNSA. CDR3 length equals 15 residues. Trimming removed 1 base from V and 8 bases from J; junction bases left unmatched: 5. The CDR3 reads CASSLGDSTYSPLHF. The CDR3 nucleotides read TGTGCCAGCAGCTTAGGGGACAGTACCTATTCACCCCTCCACTTT.

This clonotype was observed a handful of times. This rearrangement joins TRBV7-9 to TRBJ2-2, with 7 bases lining up with TRBD1. This CDR3 comprises 14 residues. The germline V gene encodes CDR1 SEHNR and CDR2 FQNEAQ (reference sequence). V dropped 3 bases and J dropped 5; count of bases not matched to a gene: 3. CDR3 loop: CASSFQQGTGELFF. The CDR3, as DNA: TGTGCCAGCAGCTTTCAACAGGGGACCGGGGAGCTGTTTTTT.

This clonotype was picked up a small number of times. The rearrangement links TRBV10-2 to TRBJ2-2; D ambiguous. Germline CDR1 WSHSY, CDR2 SAAADI. CDR3 length: 12 amino acids. V lost 4 bases, J lost 6 bases, and 6 bases lay in between. CDR3 nucleotides: TGCGCCAGCAGTGTGCCTCCCGGGGAGCTGTTTTTT. Encoded protein: CASSVPPGELFF.

At least ten counts were recorded for this clonotype. As DNA, the CDR3 is TGCAGTGCTAGAGTCGGGGGGCCTGGGTACGAGCAGTACTTC. Translation gives CSARVGGPGYEQYF. The rearrangement uses TRBV20-1 and TRBJ2-7, with a tentative D call TRBD2 (7 bases). There are 14 residues in the CDR3. Germline V lookup: CDR1 DFQATT, CDR2 SNEGSKA (reference sequence). Trimming left V 1 base short and J 4 bases short, with 14 bases between.

With regard to this clonotype: Relative to the germline gene, one junction end is altered; a read error may explain this. V gene TRBV28 combines with J gene TRBJ1-2; D is undetermined. The CDR3 extends over 14 amino acids. Germline V gene sequence: CDR1 MDHEN, CDR2 SYDVKM. The CDR3 loop is CASGFLDPLHGYTF. The CDR3 nucleotides read TGTGCCAGCGGTTTCCTGGACCCCCTGCATGGCTACACCTTC.